This T cell receptor (beta chain) originates from a study of cytomegalovirus exposure and HLA in healthy donors. Study observations and caveats: An analysis done earlier found most TCR beta V segments productive about 90% or about 30% of the time. In vitro testing confirmed three CMV-associated chains as specific for CMV antigens. Follow-up analysis seemed to connect common viral pathogens with several of the most significant clusters identified.

Primers included in the PCR were 60 Vbeta and 13 Jbeta primers. TCRdb keeps only in-frame clones here, not all; method: immunoSEQ multiplex PCR. The table lists 250,000 or so clones, 85% of them singletons, with 1.3% in the top ten. For this clone: Its cognate antigen is unknown.

The sample was PBMCs. This receptor was identified in a human donor in good health.

Here the CDR3 reads CSVEVGSGSSYNEQFF. As DNA, the CDR3 is TGCAGCGTTGAAGTTGGGAGCGGGAGTAGTTACAATGAGCAGTTCTTC. The V call is TRBV29-1, the J call TRBJ2-1; TRBD2 matches 8 bases. The CDR3 length is 16 residues. Germline values: CDR1 SQVTM, CDR2 ANQGSEA. The trim removed 1 base at V and 4 bases at J, leaving 9 bases unmatched.